This TCR beta chain came from a study of OX40 agonist ivuxolimab in advanced cancers. The CDR3 sequence is 11 residues long. Trimming removed 5 bases at V and 4 bases at J, with 6 bases between. CDR1 is WSHSY, CDR2 SAAADI, per germline. Some clones are missing from TCRdb's copy, which holds only in-frame ones; the method was immunoSEQ multiplex PCR. The sample records around 68,000 clones, around 84% being singletons. The source material was CD4+ or CD8+ T cells sorted from blood, sampled in a trial of the OX40 agonist ivuxolimab. The J gene is TRBJ2-7, the V gene TRBV10-2; no clear D gene. The sequence came from an adult with an advanced solid tumor such as melanoma, head and neck, liver or kidney cancer. The CDR3 nucleotides are TGCGCCAGCAGTATCCTTTACGAGCAGTACTTC. Its translation: CASSILYEQYF.